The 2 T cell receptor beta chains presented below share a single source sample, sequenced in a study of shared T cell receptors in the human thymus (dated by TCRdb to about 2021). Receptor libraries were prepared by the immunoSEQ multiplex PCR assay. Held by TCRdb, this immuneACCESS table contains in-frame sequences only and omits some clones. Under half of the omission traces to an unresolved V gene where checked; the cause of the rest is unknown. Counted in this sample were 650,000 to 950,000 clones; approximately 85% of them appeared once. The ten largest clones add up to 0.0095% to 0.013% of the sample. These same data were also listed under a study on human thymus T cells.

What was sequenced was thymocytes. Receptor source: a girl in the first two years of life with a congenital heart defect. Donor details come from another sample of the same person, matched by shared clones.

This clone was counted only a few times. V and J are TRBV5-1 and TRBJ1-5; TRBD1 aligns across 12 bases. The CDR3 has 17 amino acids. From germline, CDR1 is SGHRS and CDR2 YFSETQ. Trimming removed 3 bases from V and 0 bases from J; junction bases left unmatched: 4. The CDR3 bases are TGCGCCAGCAGCTCCGGGACAGGGGGCGATAGCAATCAGCCCCAGCATTTT. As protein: CASSSGTGGDSNQPQHF.

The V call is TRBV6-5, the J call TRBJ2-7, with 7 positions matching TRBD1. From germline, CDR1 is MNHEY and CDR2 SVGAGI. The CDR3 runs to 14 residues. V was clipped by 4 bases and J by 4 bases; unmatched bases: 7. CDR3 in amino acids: CASSFRQGFYEQYF. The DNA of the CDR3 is TGTGCCAGCAGTTTCCGACAGGGTTTTTACGAGCAGTACTTC.